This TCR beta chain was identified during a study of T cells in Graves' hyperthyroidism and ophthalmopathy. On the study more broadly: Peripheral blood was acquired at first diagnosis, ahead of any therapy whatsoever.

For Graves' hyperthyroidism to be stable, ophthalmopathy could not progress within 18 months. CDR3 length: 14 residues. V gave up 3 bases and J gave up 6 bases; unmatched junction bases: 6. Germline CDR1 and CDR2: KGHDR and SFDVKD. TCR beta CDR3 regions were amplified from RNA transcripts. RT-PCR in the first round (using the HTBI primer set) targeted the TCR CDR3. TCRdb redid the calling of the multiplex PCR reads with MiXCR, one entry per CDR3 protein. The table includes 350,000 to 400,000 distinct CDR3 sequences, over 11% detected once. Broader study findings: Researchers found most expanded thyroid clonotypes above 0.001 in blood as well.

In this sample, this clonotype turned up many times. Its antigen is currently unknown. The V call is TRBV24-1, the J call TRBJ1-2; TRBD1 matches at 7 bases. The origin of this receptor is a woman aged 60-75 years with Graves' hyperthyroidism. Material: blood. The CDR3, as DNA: TGTGCCACCAGTGATACGACAGGGATTGATGGCTACACCTTC. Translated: CATSDTTGIDGYTF.